This T cell receptor (beta chain) was observed in a study of T cells in Graves' hyperthyroidism and ophthalmopathy. TCR beta CDR3 regions were amplified from RNA. TCR CDR3 regions were first amplified by RT-PCR with HTBI primers. TCRdb recomputed calls from the multiplex PCR reads with MiXCR, one row per CDR3 protein. Among about 410,000 distinct CDR3 sequences, 14% to 15% were seen once, and the ten largest hold over 10%. This CDR3 is 14 amino acids long. Germline CDR1 reads MNHEY; CDR2 reads SVGEGT. Trimming shortened V by 5 bases and J by 0 bases, and 9 bases separated the two germline ends. The receptor's source is a man between 18 and 29 years old with Graves' ophthalmopathy. The specimen sequenced was blood. This chain connects TRBV6-2 or TRBV6-3 to TRBJ2-3; D is uncertain. CDR3 amino acids: CASSMGSSTDTQYF. The CDR3 DNA reads TGTGCCAGCAGTATGGGCTCTAGCACAGATACGCAGTATTTT.